This TCR beta chain was observed in a study of T cell clonotyping in hematopoietic cell transplantation. Data came from immunoSEQ multiplex PCR; TCRdb stores just in-frame clones and leaves some out. Here the sample spans about 7,000 clones, approximately 87% being singletons. Samples: about 28 days before transplant, then days 30, 100 and 180 after. V shed 0 bases, J shed 5 bases, and the junction held 7 bases outside the gene matches. This CDR3 region has 15 residues. CDR1 is GTSNPN, CDR2 SVGIG, per germline (reference sequence). V is TRBV30 and J is TRBJ1-5; the match to TRBD1 covers 7 bases. The clonotype was recovered from a male patient aged 50 to 59 who had an allogeneic stem cell transplant from a related donor, so the T cells may come from the graft donor. Some clones in this sample may be carry-over from other donors' samples. This sample comprised PBMCs, obtained 100 days after allogeneic stem cell transplant. Written as DNA, the CDR3 is TGTGCCTGGAGTGTCGAGAACAGGGGCGATCAGCCCCAGCATTTT. Its protein product is CAWSVENRGDQPQHF.